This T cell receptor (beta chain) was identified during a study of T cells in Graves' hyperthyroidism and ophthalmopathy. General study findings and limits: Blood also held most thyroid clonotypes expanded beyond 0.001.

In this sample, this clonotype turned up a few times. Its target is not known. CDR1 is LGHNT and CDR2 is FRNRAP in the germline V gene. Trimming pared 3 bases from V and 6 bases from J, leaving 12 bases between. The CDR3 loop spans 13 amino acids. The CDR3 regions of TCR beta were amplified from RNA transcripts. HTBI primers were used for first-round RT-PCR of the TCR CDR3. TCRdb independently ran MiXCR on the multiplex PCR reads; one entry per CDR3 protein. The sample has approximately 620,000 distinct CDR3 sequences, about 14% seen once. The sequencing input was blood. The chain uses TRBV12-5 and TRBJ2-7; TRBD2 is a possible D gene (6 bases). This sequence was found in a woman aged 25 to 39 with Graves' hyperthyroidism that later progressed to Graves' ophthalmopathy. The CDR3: CASGFLDGGEQYF. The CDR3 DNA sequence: TGTGCTAGTGGTTTCTTGGACGGGGGCGAGCAGTACTTC.